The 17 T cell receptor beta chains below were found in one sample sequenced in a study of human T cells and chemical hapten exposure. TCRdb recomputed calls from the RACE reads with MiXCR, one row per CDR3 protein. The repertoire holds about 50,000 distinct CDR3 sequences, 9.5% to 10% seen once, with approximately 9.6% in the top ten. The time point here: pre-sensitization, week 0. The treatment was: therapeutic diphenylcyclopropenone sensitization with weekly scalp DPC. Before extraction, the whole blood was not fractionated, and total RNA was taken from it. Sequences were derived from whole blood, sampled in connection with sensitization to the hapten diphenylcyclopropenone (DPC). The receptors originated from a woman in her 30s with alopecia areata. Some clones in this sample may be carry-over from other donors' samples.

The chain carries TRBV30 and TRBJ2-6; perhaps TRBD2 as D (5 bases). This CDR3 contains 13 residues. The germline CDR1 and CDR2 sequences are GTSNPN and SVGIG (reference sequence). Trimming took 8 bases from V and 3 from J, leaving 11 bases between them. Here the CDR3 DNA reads TGTGCCCGGGGAAGCCATGGGGCCAACGTCCTGACTTTC. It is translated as CARGSHGANVLTF.

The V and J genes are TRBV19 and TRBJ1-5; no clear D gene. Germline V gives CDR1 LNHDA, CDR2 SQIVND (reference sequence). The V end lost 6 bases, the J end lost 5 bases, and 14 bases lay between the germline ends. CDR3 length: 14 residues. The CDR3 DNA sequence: TGTGCCAGTAGACGTGAGGGATGTTATCAGCCCCAGCATTTT. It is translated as CASRREGCYQPQHF.

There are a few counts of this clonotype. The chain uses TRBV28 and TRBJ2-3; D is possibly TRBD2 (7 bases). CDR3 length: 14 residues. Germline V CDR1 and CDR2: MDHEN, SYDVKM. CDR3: CATVGAGATDTQYF. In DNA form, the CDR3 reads TGTGCGACGGTCGGGGCGGGGGCCACAGATACGCAGTATTTT.

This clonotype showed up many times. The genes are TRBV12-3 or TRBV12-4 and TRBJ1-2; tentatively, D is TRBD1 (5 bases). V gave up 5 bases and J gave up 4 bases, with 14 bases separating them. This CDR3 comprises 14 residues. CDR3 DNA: TGTGCCAGCAGTCCAGACAGAGAGGGCTATGGCTACACCTTC. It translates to CASSPDREGYGYTF.

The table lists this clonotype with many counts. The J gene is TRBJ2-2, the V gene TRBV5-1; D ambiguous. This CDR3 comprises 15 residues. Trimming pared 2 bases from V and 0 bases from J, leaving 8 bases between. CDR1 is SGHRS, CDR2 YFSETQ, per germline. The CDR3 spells CASSLGHTNTGELFF. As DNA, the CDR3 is TGCGCCAGCAGCTTAGGTCATACGAACACCGGGGAGCTGTTTTTT.

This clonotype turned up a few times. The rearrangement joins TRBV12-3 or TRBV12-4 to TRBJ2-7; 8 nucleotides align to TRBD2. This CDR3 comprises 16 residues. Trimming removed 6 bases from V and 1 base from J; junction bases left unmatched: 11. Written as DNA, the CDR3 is TGTGCCAGCAGCCCTGGCGGGGGGAGAGGATCCTACGAGCAGTACTTC. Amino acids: CASSPGGGRGSYEQYF.

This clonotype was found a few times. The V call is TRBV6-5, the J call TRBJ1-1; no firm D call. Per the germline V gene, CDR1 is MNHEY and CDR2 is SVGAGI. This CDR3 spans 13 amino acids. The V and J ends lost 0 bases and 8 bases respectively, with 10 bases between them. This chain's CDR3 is CASSYSADTEAFF. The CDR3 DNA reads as TGTGCCAGCAGTTACTCGGCAGATACCGAAGCTTTCTTT.

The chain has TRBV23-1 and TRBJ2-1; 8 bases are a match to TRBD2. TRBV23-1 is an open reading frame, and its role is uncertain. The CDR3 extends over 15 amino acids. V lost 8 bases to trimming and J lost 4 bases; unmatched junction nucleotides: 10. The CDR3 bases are TGCGCCAGCCCTCAGCGGGGGCCCACTTACAATGAGCAGTTCTTC. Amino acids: CASPQRGPTYNEQFF.

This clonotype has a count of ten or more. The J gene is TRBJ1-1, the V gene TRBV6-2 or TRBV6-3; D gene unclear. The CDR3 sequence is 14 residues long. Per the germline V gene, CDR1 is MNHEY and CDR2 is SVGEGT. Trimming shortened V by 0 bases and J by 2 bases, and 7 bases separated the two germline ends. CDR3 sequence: CASSYSLLNTEAFF. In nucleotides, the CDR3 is TGTGCCAGCAGTTACTCGCTTTTAAACACTGAAGCTTTCTTT.

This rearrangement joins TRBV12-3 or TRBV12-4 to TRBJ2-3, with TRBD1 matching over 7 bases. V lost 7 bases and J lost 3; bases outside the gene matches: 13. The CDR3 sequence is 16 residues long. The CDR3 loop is CASILKPGQKTDTQYF. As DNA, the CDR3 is TGTGCCAGCATCCTAAAACCGGGACAGAAGACAGATACGCAGTATTTT.

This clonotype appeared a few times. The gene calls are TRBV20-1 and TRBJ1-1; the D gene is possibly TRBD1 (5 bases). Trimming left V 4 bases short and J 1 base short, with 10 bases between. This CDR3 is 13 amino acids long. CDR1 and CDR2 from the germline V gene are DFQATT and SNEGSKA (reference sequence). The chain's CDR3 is CSAIFRANTEAFF. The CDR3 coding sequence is TGCAGTGCTATCTTCAGGGCGAACACTGAAGCTTTCTTT.

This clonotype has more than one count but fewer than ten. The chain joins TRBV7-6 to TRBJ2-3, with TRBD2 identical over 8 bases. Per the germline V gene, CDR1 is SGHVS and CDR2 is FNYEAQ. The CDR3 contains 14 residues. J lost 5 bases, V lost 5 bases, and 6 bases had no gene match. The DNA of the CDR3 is TGTGCCAGCAGCCCCCAGCGGGGGCAAGATACGCAGTATTTT. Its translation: CASSPQRGQDTQYF.

CDR3: CASSPAGTSGYNEQFF. CDR3 bases: TGTGCCAGCAGCCCGGCCGGGACTAGCGGGTACAATGAGCAGTTCTTC. The chain carries TRBV4-2 and TRBJ2-1, with 12 nucleotides matching TRBD2. V shed 4 bases and J 4 bases; nucleotides not matched to a gene: 5. This CDR3 is 16 amino acids long. In germline, CDR1 is LGHNA, CDR2 YNFKEQ.

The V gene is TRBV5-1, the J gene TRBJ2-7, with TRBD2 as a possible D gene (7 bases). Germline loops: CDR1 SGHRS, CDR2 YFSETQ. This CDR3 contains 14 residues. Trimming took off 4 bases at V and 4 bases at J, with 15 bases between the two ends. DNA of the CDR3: TGCGCCAGCAGCCCTGCCAGGGGAGGGTACGAGCAGTACTTC. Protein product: CASSPARGGYEQYF.

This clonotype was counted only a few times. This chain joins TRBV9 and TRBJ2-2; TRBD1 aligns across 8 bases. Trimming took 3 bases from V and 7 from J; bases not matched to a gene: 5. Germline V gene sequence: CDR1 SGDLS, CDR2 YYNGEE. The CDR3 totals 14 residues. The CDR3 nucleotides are TGTGCCAGCAGCGCAAGACAGGGGAGCGGGGAGCTGTTTTTT. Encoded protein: CASSARQGSGELFF.

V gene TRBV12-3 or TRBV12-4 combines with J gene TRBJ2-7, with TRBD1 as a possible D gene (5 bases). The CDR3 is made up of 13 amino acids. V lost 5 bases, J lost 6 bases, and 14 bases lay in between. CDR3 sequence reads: CASSANQGSEQYF. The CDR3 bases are TGTGCCAGCAGTGCTAATCAGGGCTCCGAGCAGTACTTC.

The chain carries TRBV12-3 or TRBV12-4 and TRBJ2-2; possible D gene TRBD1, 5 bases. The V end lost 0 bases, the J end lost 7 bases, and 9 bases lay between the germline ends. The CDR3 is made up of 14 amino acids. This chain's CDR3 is CASSLALGLGELFF. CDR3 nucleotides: TGTGCCAGCAGTTTAGCGCTGGGGCTCGGGGAGCTGTTTTTT.